This record looks at one T cell receptor (beta chain) sequence and its context. These data belong to a study of blood T cell repertoires in COVID-19. About the research overall: Sites across the United States, Italy and Spain contributed samples from acute and convalescent COVID-19. Nucleic acid was either cDNA or gDNA, and it came from T cells, B-cell-depleted T cells, or PBMCs.

Germline CDR1 reads SQVTM; CDR2 reads ANQGSEA. Between the trimmed V and J ends, which lost 7 bases and 6 bases, there was a span of 16 bases. This CDR3 has 13 amino acids. In the original processing: Estimated nucleated cell counts came from reference gene primer amplification. Using immunoSEQ multiplex PCR, the repertoire was profiled, and TCRdb retains in-frame clones only, with some absent. That table furnishes V, J and clone size, whereas the DNA furnished D and trimming. The profile covers about 91,000 clones, with approximately 77% appearing a single time and around 10% taken by the ten largest.

The chain employs TRBV29-1 and TRBJ1-5; D might be TRBD1 (6 bases). The sample taken for sequencing was peripheral blood. This clonotype was obtained from a woman older than 75 with acute or convalescent COVID-19. CDR3 coding DNA: TGCAGCGCCCGAGGGGGAGTTGGTCAGCCCCAGCATTTT. Protein: CSARGGVGQPQHF. The full variable domain, rest sourced from reference TRBV29-1 and TRBJ1-5, is SAVISQKPSRDICQRGTSLTIQCQVDSQVTMMFWYRQQPGQSLTLIATANQGSEATYESGFVIDKFPISRPNLTFSTLTVSNMSPEDSSIYLCSARGGVGQPQHFGDGTRLSIL.